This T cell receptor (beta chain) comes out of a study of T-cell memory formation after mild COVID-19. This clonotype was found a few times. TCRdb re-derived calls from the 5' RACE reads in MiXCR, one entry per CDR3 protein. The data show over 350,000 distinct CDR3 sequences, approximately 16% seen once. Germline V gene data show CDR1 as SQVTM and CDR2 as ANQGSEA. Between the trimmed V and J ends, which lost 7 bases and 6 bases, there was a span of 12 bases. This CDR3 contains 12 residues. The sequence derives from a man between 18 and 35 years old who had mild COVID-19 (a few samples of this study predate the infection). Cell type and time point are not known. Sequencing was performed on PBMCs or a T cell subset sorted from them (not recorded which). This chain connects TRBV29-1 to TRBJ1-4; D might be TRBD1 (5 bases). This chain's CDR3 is CSADTDDEKLFF. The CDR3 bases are TGCAGCGCGGACACAGACGATGAAAAACTGTTTTTT.